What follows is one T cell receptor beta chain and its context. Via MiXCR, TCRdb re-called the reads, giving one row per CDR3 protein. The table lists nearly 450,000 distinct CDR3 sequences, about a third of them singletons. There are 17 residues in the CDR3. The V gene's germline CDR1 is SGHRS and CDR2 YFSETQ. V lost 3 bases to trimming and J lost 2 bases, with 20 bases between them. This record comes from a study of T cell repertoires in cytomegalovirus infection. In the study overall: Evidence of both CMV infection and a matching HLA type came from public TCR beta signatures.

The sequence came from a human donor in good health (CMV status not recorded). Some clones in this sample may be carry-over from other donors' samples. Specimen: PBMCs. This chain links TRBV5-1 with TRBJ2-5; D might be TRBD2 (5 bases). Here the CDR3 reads CASSSSMSGYGQETQYF. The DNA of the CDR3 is TGCGCCAGCAGCTCCTCTATGTCGGGATACGGGCAAGAGACCCAGTACTTC.